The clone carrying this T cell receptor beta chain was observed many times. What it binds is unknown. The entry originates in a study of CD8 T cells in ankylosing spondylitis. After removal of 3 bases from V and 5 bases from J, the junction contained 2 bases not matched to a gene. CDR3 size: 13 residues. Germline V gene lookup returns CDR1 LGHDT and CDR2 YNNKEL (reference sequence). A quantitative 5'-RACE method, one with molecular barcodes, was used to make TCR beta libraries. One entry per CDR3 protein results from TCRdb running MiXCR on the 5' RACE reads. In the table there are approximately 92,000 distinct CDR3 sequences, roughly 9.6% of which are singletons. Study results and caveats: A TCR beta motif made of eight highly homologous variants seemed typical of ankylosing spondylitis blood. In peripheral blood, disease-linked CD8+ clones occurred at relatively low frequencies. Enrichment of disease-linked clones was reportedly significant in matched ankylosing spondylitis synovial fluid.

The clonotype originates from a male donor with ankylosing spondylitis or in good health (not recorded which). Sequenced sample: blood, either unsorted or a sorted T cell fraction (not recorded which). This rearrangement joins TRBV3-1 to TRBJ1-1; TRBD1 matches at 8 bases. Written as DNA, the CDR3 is TGTGCCAGCAGCCAGGACAGGGAAACTGAAGCTTTCTTT. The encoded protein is CASSQDRETEAFF. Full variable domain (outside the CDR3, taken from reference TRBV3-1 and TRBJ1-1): DTAVSQTPKYLVTQMGNDKSIKCEQNLGHDTMYWYKQDSKKFLKIMFSYNNKELIINETVPNRFSPKSPDKAHLNLHINSLELGDSAVYFCASSQDRETEAFFGQGTRLTVV.